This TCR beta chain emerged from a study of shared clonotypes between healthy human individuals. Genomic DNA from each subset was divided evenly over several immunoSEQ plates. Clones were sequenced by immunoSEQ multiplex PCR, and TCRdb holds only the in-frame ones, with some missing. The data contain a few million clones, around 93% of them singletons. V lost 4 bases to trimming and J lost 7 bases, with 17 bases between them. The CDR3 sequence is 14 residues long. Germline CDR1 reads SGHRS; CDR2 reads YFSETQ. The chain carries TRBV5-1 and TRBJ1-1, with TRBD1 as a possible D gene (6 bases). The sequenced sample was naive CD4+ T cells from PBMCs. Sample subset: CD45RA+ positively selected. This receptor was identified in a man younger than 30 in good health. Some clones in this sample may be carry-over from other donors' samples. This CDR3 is CASSLLRGASEAFF. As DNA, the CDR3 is TGCGCCAGCAGCCTCCTTCGGGGGGCAAGTGAAGCTTTCTTT. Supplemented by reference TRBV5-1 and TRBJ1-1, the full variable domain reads KAGVTQTPRYLIKTRGQQVTLSCSPISGHRSVSWYQQTPGQGLQFLFEYFSETQRNKGNFPGRFSGRQFSNSRSEMNVSTLELGDSALYLCASSLLRGASEAFFGQGTRLTVV.